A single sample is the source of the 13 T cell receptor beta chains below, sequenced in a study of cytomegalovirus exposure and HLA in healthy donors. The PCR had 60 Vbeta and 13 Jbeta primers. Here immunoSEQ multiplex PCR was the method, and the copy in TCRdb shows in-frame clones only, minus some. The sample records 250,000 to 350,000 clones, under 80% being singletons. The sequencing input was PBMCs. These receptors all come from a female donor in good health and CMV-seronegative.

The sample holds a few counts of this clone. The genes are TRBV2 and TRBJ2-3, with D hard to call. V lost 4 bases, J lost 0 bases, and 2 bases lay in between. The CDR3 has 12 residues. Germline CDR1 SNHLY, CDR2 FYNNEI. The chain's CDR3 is CASSASTDTQYF. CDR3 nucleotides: TGTGCCAGCAGTGCTAGCACAGATACGCAGTATTTT. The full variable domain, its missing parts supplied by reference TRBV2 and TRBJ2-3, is EPEVTQTPSHQVTQMGQEVILRCVPISNHLYFYWYRQILGQKVEFLVSFYNNEISEKSEIFDDQFSVERPDGSNFTLKIRSTKLEDSAMYFCASSASTDTQYFGPGTRLTVL.

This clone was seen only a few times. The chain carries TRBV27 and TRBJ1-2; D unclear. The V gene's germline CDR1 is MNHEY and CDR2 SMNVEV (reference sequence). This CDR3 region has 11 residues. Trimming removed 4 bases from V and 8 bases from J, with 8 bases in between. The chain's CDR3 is CASSSGRGYTF. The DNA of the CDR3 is TGTGCCAGCAGTTCGGGGAGGGGCTACACCTTC.

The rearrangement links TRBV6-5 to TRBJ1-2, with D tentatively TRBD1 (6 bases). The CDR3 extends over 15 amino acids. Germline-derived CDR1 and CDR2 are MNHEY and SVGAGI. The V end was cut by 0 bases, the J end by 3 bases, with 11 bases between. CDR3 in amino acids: CASSYSQGTYYGYTF. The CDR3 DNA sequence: TGTGCCAGCAGTTACTCCCAGGGGACCTACTATGGCTACACCTTC.

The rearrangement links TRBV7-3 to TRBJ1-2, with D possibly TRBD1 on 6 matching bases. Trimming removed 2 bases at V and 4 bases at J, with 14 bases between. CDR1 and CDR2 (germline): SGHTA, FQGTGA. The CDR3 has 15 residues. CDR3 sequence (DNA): TGTGCCAGCAGCTTAGCCCCGGACAGCTCCTATGGCTACACCTTC. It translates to CASSLAPDSSYGYTF.

DNA for the CDR3: TGTGCCAGCAGTACGCCGGGGGGGCATCAGCCCCAGCATTTT. It yields the protein CASSTPGGHQPQHF. V and J are TRBV28 and TRBJ1-5; tentative D call: TRBD1 (6 bases). Looked up from germline, CDR1 is MDHEN and CDR2 is SYDVKM. Deletions cut 5 bases from V and 5 bases from J, with 13 bases between. The CDR3 contains 14 residues.

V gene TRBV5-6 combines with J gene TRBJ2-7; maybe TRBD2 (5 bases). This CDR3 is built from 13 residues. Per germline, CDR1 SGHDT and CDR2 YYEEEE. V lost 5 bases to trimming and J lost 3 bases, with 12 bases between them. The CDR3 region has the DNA TGTGCCAGCAGTCCAGGTGACTACTACGAGCAGTACTTC. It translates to CASSPGDYYEQYF.

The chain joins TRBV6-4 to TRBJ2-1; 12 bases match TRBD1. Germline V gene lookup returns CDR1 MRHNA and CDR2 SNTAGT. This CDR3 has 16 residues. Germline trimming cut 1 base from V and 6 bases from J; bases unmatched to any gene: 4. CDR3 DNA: TGTGCCAGCAGTGACTTGGGACAGGGGGCTGGCAATGAGCAGTTCTTC. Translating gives CASSDLGQGAGNEQFF.

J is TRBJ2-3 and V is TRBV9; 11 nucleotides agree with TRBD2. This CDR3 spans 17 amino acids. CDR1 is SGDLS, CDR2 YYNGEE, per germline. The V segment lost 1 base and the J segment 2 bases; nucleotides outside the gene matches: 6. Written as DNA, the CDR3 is TGTGCCAGCAGCGTAACGGGACTAGCGGAGGTCACAGATACGCAGTATTTT. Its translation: CASSVTGLAEVTDTQYF.

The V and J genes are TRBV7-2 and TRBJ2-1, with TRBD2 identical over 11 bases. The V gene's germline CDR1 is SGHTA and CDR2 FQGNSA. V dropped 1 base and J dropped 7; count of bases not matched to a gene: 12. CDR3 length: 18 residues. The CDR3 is CASSLVPSIAGGRNEQFF. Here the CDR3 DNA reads TGTGCCAGCAGCTTAGTGCCGTCTATAGCGGGAGGGCGGAATGAGCAGTTCTTC.

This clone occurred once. The CDR3 DNA is TGTGCCAGCATGGTCAAAGCAACCCAGTACTTC. Protein sequence: CASMVKATQYF. The J gene is TRBJ2-5, the V gene TRBV6-5; D gene ambiguous. The germline V gene encodes CDR1 MNHEY and CDR2 SVGAGI. This CDR3 has 11 amino acids. Trimming left V 7 bases short and J 8 bases short, with 11 bases between.

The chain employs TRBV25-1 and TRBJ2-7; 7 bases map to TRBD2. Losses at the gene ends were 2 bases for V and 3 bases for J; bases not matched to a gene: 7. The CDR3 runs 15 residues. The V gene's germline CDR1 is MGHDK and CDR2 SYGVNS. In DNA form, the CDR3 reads TGTGCCAGCAGTGAAAAGGGGTGGGGGGGCTACGAGCAGTACTTC. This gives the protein CASSEKGWGGYEQYF.

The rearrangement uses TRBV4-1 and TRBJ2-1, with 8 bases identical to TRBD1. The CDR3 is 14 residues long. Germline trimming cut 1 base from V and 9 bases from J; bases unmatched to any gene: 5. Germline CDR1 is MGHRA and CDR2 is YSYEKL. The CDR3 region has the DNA TGCGCCAGCAGCCAAGCGACAGGGGCAATTGAGCAGTTCTTC. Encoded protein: CASSQATGAIEQFF.

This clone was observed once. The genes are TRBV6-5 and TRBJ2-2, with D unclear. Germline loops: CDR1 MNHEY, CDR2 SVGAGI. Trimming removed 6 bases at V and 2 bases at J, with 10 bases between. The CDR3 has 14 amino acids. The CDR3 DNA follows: TGTGCCAGCAGCTCCACGAGAAACACCGGGGAGCTGTTTTTT. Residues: CASSSTRNTGELFF.